This T cell receptor beta chain was identified in a study of T cell responses to AZD1222 COVID-19 vaccine (dated by TCRdb to the early 2020s). Regarding the study in general: TCR sequencing covered over 230 trial participants: about 210 given two doses of AZD1222 and approximately 26 given two doses of MenACWY control vaccine. Trial participants were enrolled by age into 18-55, 56-69 and 70-plus year subgroups, with roughly 160, 29 and 62 TCR-sequenced participants respectively.

What the work shows at the level of the full study, not this receptor alone: The vaccine-associated CD4 TCRs covered the entire spike protein, and the dominant responses fell in regions 160-218 and 743-854. Participants were mostly white British and included more females than males, and it was suggested by the authors that clonal diversity may have been underestimated. Because no day 14 peak-response samples were available, the repertoires could be characterized only after the peak T cell response. Spike-specific TCR breadth and depth rose significantly after two AZD1222 doses compared with day 0 and with MenACWY recipients. The 56-69-year group was small, and its depth increase did not reach significance, likely because of low power. Conclusions about previously exposed vaccinees are limited because only five or six AZD1222 recipients were SARS-CoV-2 seropositive at baseline. Reportedly, almost half of the unique spike-specific TCRs recognized epitopes lying outside the regions that are mutated in the B.1.351 and B.1.1.7 variants.

The meaning of the sample's time point label: about 28 days (+/-7) after the second vaccine dose. AZD1222 recipients whose second dose came at about 4 weeks and those whose second dose came at about 12 weeks were combined into one group, since spike-specific TCR depth and breadth did not differ between the two schedules. Vaccinee samples were obtained from the UK trials COV001 and COV002, which included a single-blind randomized controlled phase 2/3 trial of AZD1222 (ChAdOx1 nCoV-19) in healthy adults. For TCRbeta chain sequencing, PBMC samples from trial participants were taken at day 0 and at day 28 after the second dose. On this clone itself: No cognate antigen has been identified for it. It has no much larger one-base neighbor in the sample; base qualities were not kept.

The CDR3 regions of human TCRbeta chains were analyzed by immunosequencing. The original pipeline was this. Repertoire TCRs were matched against a reference library of SARS-CoV-2-specific TCRs generated with the MIRA antigen-specificity platform. Breadth meant the fraction of unique TCRs that were SARS-CoV-2-associated, whereas depth meant the fraction of total T cells that were SARS-CoV-2-associated. Each spike-specific TCR was assigned to its reactive spike region and to a CD4 or CD8 class using the MIRA data. Log10-transformed breadth and depth values were compared by one-way ANOVA with Sidak's multiple comparisons tests. In its TCRdb copy, this immuneACCESS table keeps in-frame sequences only and misses some clones. Where compared with another copy, unresolved V genes explain less than half of these, and the others have no known cause. V and J calls and clone size are given by that table; D and trimming were obtained from the DNA. For this sample the table gives about 110,000 clones, of which about 90% were detected only once. Of the sample, 2% to 2.5% is held by the ten largest clones.

This material consisted of peripheral blood, taken 28 days after the second AZD1222 dose. The origin of this receptor is an adult who received the AZD1222 COVID-19 vaccine.

The nucleotides read TGTGCCAGCAGCGCTCAAGGGCCTCAGCCCCAGCATTTT. It codes for CASSAQGPQPQHF. The V gene is TRBV11-2 and the J gene is TRBJ1-5, with an unclear D gene assignment. Via the germline V gene, CDR1 is SGHAT and CDR2 FQNNGV. Inclusive of the bounding cysteine and phenylalanine, the CDR3 is 13 residues long. The kept DNA is CDR3 alone, 39 bases in frame from the first base. Trimming takes 5 bases from V and 6 bases from J, and the germline ends sit 11 bases apart.